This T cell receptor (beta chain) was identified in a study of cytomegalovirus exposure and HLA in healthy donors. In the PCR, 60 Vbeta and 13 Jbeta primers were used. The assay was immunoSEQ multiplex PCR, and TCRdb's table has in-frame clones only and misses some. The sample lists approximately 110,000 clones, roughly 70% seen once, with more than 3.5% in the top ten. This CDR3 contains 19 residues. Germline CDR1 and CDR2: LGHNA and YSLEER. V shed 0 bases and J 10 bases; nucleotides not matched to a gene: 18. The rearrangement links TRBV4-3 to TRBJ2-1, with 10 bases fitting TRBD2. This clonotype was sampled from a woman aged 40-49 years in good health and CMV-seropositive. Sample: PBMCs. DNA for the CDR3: TGCGCCAGCAGCCAAGATAGGCTGGGGTGGGGACTAGCGAACGGCGAGCAGTTCTTC. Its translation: CASSQDRLGWGLANGEQFF.